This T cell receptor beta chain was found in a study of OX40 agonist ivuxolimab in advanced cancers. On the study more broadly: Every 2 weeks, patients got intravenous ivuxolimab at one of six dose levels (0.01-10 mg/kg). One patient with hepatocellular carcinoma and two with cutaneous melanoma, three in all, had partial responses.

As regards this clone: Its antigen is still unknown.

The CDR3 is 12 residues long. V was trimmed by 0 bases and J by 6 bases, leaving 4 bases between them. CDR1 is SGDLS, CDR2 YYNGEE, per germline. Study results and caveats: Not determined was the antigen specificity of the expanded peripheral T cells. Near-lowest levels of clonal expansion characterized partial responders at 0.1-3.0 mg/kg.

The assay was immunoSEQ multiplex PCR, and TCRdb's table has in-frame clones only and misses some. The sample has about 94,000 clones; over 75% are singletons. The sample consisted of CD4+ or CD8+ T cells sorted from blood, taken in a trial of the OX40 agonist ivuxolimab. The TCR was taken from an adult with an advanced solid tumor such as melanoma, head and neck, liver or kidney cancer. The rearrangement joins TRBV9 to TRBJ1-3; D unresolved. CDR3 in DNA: TGTGCCAGCAGCGTAGCTCAAAACACCATATATTTT. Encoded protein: CASSVAQNTIYF.